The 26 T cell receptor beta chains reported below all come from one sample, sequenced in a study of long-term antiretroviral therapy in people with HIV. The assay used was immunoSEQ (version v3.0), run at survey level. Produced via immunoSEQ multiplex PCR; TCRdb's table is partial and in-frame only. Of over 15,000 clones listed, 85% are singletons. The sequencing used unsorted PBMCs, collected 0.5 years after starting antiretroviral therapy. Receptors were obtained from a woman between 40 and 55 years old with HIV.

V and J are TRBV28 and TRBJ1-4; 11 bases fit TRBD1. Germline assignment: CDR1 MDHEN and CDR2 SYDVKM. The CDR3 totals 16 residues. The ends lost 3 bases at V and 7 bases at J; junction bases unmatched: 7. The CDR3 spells CASSLVGQGASEKLFF. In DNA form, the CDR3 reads TGTGCCAGCAGTTTGGTAGGACAGGGGGCAAGTGAAAAACTGTTTTTT.

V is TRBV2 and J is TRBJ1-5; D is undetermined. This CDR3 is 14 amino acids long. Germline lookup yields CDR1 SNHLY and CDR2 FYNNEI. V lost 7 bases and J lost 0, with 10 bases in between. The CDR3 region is CASTGTYSNQPQHF. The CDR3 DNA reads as TGTGCCAGCACGGGCACTTATAGCAATCAGCCCCAGCATTTT.

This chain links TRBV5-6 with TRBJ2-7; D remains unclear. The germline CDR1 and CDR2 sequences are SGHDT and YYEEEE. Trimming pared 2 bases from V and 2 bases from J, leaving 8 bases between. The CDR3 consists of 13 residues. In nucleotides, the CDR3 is TGTGCCAGCAGCTTCCCGGATACCTACGAGCAGTACTTC. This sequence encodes CASSFPDTYEQYF.

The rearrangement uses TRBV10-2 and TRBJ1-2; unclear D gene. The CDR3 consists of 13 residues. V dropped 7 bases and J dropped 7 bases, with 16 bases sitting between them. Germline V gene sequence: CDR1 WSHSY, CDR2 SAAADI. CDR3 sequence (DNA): TGCGCCAGCACACTCCCGGAAGGTCGTGGCTACACCTTC. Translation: CASTLPEGRGYTF.

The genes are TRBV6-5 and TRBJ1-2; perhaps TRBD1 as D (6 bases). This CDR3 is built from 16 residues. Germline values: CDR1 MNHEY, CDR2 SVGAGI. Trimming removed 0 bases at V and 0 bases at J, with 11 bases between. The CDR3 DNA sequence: TGTGCCAGCAGTTACTCAGTGACAGGTCCTAACTATGGCTACACCTTC. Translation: CASSYSVTGPNYGYTF.

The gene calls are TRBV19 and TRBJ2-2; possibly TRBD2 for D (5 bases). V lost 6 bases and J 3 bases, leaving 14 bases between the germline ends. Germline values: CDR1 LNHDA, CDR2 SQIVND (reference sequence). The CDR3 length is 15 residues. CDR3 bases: TGTGCCAGTAGGGACCACGGAGGTGACACCGGGGAGCTGTTTTTT. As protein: CASRDHGGDTGELFF.

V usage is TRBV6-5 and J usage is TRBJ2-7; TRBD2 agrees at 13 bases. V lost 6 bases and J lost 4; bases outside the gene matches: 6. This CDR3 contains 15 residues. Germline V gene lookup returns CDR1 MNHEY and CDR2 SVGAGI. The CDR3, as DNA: TGTGCCAGCAGACCTGGGACTAGCGGGAAGTACGAGCAGTACTTC. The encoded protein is CASRPGTSGKYEQYF.

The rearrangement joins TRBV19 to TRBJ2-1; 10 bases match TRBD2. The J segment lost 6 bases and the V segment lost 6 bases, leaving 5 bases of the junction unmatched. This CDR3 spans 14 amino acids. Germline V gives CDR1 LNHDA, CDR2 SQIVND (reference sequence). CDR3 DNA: TGTGCCAGTAGAAGCGGGAGGGCCGGCAATGAGCAGTTCTTC. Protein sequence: CASRSGRAGNEQFF.

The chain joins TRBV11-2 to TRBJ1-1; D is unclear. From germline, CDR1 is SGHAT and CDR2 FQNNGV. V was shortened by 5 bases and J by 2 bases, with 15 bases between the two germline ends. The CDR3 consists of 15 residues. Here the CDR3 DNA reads TGTGCCAGCAGCCCCCAGGCAGGCGGAAACACTGAAGCTTTCTTT. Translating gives CASSPQAGGNTEAFF. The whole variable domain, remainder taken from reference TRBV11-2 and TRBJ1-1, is EAGVAQSPRYKIIEKRQSVAFWCNPISGHATLYWYQQILGQGPKLLIQFQNNGVVDDSQLPKDRFSAERLKGVDSTLKIQPAKLEDSAVYLCASSPQAGGNTEAFFGQGTRLTVV.

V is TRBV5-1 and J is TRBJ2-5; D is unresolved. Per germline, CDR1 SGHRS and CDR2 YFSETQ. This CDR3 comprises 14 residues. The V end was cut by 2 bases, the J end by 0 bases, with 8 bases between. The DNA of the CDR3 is TGCGCCAGCAGCTTTGCGGCAAACCAAGAGACCCAGTACTTC. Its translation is CASSFAANQETQYF.

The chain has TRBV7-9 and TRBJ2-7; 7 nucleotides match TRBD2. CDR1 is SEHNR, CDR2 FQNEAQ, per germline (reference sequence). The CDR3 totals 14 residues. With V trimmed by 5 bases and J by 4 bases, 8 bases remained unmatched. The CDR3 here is CASSTLGDYYEQYF. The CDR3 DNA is TGTGCCAGCAGCACCCTTGGGGACTATTACGAGCAGTACTTC.

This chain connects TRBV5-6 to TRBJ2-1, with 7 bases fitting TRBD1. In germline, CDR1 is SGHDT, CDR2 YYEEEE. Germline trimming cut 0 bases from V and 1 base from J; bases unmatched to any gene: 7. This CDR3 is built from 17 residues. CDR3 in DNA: TGTGCCAGCAGCTTGGGCCAGGGGGTTAAGTCCTACAATGAGCAGTTCTTC. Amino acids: CASSLGQGVKSYNEQFF.

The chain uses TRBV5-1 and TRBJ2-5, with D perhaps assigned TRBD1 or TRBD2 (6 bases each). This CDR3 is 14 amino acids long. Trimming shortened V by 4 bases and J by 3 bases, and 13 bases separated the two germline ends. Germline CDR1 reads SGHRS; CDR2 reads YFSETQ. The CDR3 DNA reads TGCGCCAGCAGCCCGGGGGCCGGCGAAGAGACCCAGTACTTC. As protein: CASSPGAGEETQYF.

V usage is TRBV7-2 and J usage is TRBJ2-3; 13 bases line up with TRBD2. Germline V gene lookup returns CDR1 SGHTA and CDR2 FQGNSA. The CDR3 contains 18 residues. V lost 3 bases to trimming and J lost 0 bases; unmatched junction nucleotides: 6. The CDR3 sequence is CASSLGLAGIPSTDTQYF. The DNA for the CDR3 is TGTGCCAGCAGCTTGGGACTAGCGGGAATTCCGAGCACAGATACGCAGTATTTT.

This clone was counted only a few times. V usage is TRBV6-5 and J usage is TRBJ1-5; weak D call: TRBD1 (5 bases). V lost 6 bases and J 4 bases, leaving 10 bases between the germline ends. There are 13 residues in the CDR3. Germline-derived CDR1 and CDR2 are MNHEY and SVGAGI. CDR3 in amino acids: CASSPGPNQPQHF. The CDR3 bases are TGTGCCAGCAGCCCGGGACCGAATCAGCCCCAGCATTTT.

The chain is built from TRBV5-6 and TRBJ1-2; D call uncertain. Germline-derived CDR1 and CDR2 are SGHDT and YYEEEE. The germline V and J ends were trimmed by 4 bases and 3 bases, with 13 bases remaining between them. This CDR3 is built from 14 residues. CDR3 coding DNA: TGTGCCAGCAGCCTCGACATGATCCACTATGGCTACACCTTC. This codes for CASSLDMIHYGYTF.

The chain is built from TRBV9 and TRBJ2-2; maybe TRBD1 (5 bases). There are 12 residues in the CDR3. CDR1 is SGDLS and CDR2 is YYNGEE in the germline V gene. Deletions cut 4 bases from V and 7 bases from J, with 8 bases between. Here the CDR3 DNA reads TGTGCCAGCAGCCCAGGGTACGGGGAGCTGTTTTTT. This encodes CASSPGYGELFF.

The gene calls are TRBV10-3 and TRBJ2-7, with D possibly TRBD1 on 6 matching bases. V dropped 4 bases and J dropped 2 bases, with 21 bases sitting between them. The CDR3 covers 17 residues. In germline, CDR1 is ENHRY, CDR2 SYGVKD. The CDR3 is CAISGLGHGRSPYEQYF. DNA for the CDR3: TGTGCCATCAGTGGTTTGGGACACGGAAGATCCCCCTACGAGCAGTACTTC.

In nucleotides, the CDR3 is TGTGCCAGTAGTATAGATGGACAGTTCTATGGCTACACCTTC. Its protein product is CASSIDGQFYGYTF. The chain couples TRBV19 to TRBJ1-2, with a possible D match to TRBD1 (6 bases). This CDR3 comprises 14 residues. CDR1 LNHDA and CDR2 SQIVND come from the germline V gene (reference sequence). With 0 bases removed from V and 4 bases from J, the gap between germline ends came to 9 bases. Supplemented by reference TRBV19 and TRBJ1-2, the full variable domain reads DGGITQSPKYLFRKEGQNVTLSCEQNLNHDAMYWYRQDPGQGLRLIYYSQIVNDFQKGDIAEGYSVSREKKESFPLTVTSAQKNPTAFYLCASSIDGQFYGYTFGSGTRLTVV.

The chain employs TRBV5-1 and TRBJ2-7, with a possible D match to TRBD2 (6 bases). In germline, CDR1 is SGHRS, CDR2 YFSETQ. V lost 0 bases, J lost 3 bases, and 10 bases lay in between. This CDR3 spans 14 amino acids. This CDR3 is CASSLGGGSYEQYF. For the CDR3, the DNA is TGCGCCAGCAGCTTGGGTGGAGGGAGCTACGAGCAGTACTTC.

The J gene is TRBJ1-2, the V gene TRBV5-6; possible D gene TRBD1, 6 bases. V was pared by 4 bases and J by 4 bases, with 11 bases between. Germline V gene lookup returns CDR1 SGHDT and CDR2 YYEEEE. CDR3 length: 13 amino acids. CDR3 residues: CASSPDRSYGYTF. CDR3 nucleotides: TGTGCCAGCAGCCCCGACAGGTCCTATGGCTACACCTTC.

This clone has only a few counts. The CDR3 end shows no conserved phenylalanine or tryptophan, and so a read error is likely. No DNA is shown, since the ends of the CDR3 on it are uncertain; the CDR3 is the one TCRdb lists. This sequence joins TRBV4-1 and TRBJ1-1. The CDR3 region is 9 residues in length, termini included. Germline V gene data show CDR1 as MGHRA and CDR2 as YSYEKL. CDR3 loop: CASSQEGSV.

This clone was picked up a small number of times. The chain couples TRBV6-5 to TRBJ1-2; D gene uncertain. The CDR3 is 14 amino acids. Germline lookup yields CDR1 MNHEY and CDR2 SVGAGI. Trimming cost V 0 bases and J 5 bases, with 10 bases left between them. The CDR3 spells CASSYSTTEYGYTF. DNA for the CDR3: TGTGCCAGCAGTTACTCGACTACGGAGTATGGCTACACCTTC.

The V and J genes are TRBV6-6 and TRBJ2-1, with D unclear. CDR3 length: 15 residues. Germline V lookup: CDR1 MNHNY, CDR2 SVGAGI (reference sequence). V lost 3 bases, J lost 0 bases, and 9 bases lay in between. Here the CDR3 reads CASSYPQSSYNEQFF. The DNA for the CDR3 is TGTGCCAGCAGTTATCCCCAAAGCTCCTACAATGAGCAGTTCTTC.

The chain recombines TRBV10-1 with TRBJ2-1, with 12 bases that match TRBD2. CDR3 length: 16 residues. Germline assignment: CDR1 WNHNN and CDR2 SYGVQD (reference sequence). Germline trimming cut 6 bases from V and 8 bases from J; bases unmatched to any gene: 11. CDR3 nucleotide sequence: TGCGCCAGCAGGATGACTAGCGGGAGAAGGATTGATGAGCAGTTCTTC. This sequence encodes CASRMTSGRRIDEQFF.

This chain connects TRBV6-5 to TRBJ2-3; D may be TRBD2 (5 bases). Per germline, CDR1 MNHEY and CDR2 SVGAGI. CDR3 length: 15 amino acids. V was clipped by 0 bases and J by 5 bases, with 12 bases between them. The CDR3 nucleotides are TGTGCCAGCAGTTACTCCGGGATCCCGGGAGATACGCAGTATTTT. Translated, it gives CASSYSGIPGDTQYF.